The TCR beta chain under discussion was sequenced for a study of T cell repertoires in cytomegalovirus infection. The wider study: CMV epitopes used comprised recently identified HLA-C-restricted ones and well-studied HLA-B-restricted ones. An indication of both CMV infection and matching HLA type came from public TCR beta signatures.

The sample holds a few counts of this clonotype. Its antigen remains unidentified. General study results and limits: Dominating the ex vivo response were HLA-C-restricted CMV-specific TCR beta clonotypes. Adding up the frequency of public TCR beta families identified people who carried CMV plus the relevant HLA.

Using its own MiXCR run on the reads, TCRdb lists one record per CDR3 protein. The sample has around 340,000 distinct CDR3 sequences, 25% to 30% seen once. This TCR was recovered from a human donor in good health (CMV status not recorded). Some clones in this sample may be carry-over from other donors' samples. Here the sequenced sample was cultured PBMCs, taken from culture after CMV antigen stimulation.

The CDR3 coding sequence is TGTGCCACCAGCAGAGGGGCTAGACCTTACAATGAGCAGTTCTTC. Its translation: CATSRGARPYNEQFF. V and J are TRBV15 and TRBJ2-1, with D hard to call. V dropped 1 base and J dropped 4 bases, with 11 bases sitting between them. The CDR3 runs to 15 residues. Germline CDR1 LNHNV, CDR2 YYDKDF (reference sequence).